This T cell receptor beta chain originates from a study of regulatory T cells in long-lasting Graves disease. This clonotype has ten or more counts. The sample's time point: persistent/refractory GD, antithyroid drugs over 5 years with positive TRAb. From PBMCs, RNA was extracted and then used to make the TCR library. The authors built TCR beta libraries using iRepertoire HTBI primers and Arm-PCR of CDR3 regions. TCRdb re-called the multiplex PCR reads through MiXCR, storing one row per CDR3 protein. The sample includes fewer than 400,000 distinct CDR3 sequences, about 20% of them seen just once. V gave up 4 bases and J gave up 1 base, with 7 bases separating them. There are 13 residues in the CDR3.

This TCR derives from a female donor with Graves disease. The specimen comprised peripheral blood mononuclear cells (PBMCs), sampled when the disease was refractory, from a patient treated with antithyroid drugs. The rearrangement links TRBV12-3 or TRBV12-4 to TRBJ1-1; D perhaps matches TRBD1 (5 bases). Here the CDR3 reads CASSSGTNTEAFF. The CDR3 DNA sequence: TGTGCCAGCAGTTCCGGGACGAACACTGAAGCTTTCTTT.